Presented here are 19 T cell receptor beta chains from one specimen sequenced in a study of technical replicates of blood from several donors. Clones were read by immunoSEQ multiplex PCR, and TCRdb kept only the in-frame ones, dropping some. The sample has almost 90,000 clones, around 95% seen once. Material: T cells isolated from PBMCs. The receptor set was obtained from a human donor in good health.

The chain is built from TRBV28 and TRBJ2-5; D is ambiguous. Germline V lookup: CDR1 MDHEN, CDR2 SYDVKM. The CDR3 covers 11 residues. The V end was cut by 10 bases, the J end by 5 bases, with 11 bases between. In DNA, the CDR3 is TGTGCCACCCCCGGTTGGGAGACCCAGTACTTC. Amino acids: CATPGWETQYF.

The V call is TRBV7-2, the J call TRBJ2-3, with 8 bases lining up with TRBD2. CDR1 and CDR2 (germline): SGHTA, FQGNSA. The junction had 6 bases not matched to a gene; V was cut back by 2 bases and J by 5 bases. This CDR3 is 15 amino acids long. The CDR3 region has the DNA TGTGCCAGCAGCTTAACCGGGAGGGCCAAAGATACGCAGTATTTT. Protein product: CASSLTGRAKDTQYF.

This clone was seen only once. The chain couples TRBV30 to TRBJ2-3, with 12 bases matching TRBD2. J lost 4 bases, V lost 6 bases, and 8 bases had no gene match. Per the germline V gene, CDR1 is GTSNPN and CDR2 is SVGIG (reference sequence). The CDR3 is 15 amino acids. The CDR3 protein is CACALTSGSPDTQYF. The DNA of the CDR3 is TGTGCCTGTGCCTTGACTAGCGGGAGCCCAGATACGCAGTATTTT. Using reference TRBV30 and TRBJ2-3 for the parts outside the CDR3, the full variable domain is SQTIHQWPATLVQPVGSPLSLECTVEGTSNPNLYWYRQAAGRGLQLLFYSVGIGQISSEVPQNLSASRPQDRQFILSSKKLLLSDSGFYLCACALTSGSPDTQYFGPGTRLTVL.

This chain joins TRBV4-3 and TRBJ2-2; TRBD2 agrees at 8 bases. Trimming took 1 base from V and 3 from J; bases not matched to a gene: 10. The CDR3 length is 18 residues. Germline V lookup: CDR1 LGHNA, CDR2 YSLEER. Written as DNA, the CDR3 is TGCGCCAGCAGCCAAGGTGATGAGACTAGCGAGTACACCGGGGAGCTGTTTTTT. Amino acid sequence: CASSQGDETSEYTGELFF.

This clone was detected a few times. The V gene is TRBV7-6, the J gene TRBJ1-1, with TRBD1 as a possible D gene (5 bases). Trimming left V 5 bases short and J 2 bases short, with 9 bases between. The CDR3 runs 13 residues. CDR1 SGHVS and CDR2 FNYEAQ come from the germline V gene. The CDR3 loop is CASSAGLNTEAFF. CDR3 nucleotides: TGTGCCAGCAGCGCAGGGCTTAACACTGAAGCTTTCTTT.

This sequence joins TRBV7-9 and TRBJ2-5, with a tentative D call TRBD1 (5 bases). The CDR3 spans 15 residues. Germline V gives CDR1 SEHNR, CDR2 FQNEAQ (reference sequence). Deletions cut 5 bases from V and 4 bases from J, with 17 bases between. The CDR3 region has the DNA TGTGCCAGCAGCCAAGACAGCTTAGGATCAGAGACCCAGTACTTC. This translates into CASSQDSLGSETQYF.

In its sample, this clone was seen a few times. V and J are TRBV19 and TRBJ1-2; no definite D call. CDR1 LNHDA and CDR2 SQIVND come from the germline V gene (reference sequence). The CDR3 loop spans 14 amino acids. V lost 5 bases and J 4 bases, leaving 14 bases between the germline ends. The CDR3 DNA follows: TGTGCCAGTAGTCTCCGGGAAGAAGTCTATGGCTACACCTTC. Translating gives CASSLREEVYGYTF.

This clone was seen only a few times. The chain employs TRBV30 and TRBJ1-1, with a weak D call TRBD1 (5 bases). V was pared by 3 bases and J by 3 bases, with 14 bases between. This CDR3 has 14 residues. CDR1 is GTSNPN, CDR2 SVGIG, per germline (reference sequence). CDR3 nucleotides: TGTGCCTGGAGCTGGCACGCCAGGGACACTGAAGCTTTCTTT. This encodes CAWSWHARDTEAFF. The whole variable domain, remainder taken from reference TRBV30 and TRBJ1-1, is SQTIHQWPATLVQPVGSPLSLECTVEGTSNPNLYWYRQAAGRGLQLLFYSVGIGQISSEVPQNLSASRPQDRQFILSSKKLLLSDSGFYLCAWSWHARDTEAFFGQGTRLTVV.

V and J are TRBV14 and TRBJ1-1; TRBD1 is a possible D gene (5 bases). This CDR3 is 13 amino acids long. Germline CDR1 SGHDN, CDR2 FVKESK. V gave up 3 bases and J gave up 1 base, with 6 bases separating them. CDR3 loop: CASSHGQNTEAFF. CDR3 bases: TGTGCCAGCAGCCATGGACAGAACACTGAAGCTTTCTTT.

The chain carries TRBV7-9 and TRBJ2-7; TRBD1 matches at 9 bases. Unmatched junction bases numbered 12, after V lost 10 bases and J lost 2 bases. Germline lookup yields CDR1 SEHNR and CDR2 FQNEAQ (reference sequence). The CDR3 totals 15 residues. The CDR3 DNA reads as TGTGCCATAACTTCCGGGACAGGGTCTGCCTACGAGCAGTACTTC. It specifies CAITSGTGSAYEQYF.

The chain employs TRBV10-3 and TRBJ2-2, with 10 nucleotides matching TRBD2. V was pared by 7 bases and J by 6 bases, with 5 bases of the junction left unmatched. The germline gives CDR1 ENHRY, CDR2 SYGVKD. This CDR3 comprises 14 residues. The DNA for the CDR3 is TGTGCCATCACCGAAGGGACTAGCGCCGGGGAGCTGTTTTTT. Translation gives CAITEGTSAGELFF.

This chain connects TRBV28 to TRBJ1-1; tentatively, D is TRBD1 (6 bases). The V end was cut by 5 bases, the J end by 11 bases, with 15 bases between. The CDR3 loop spans 12 amino acids. Germline values: CDR1 MDHEN, CDR2 SYDVKM. CDR3: CASSESGARAFF. In DNA form, the CDR3 reads TGTGCCAGCAGTGAATCAGGGGCGCGGGCTTTCTTT.

With regard to this clone: One end of the junction varies from germline; a read error may be responsible. V usage is TRBV19 and J usage is TRBJ1-2; D is unclear. The length of the CDR3 is 13 residues. Germline assignment: CDR1 LNHDA and CDR2 SQIVND (reference sequence). The CDR3 region has the DNA TGTGCCAATAGTATAGCCCCGGGTAATGGCTACACCTTC. Translation: CANSIAPGNGYTF. Drawing the rest from reference TRBV19 and TRBJ1-2, the complete variable domain is DGGITQSPKYLFRKEGQNVTLSCEQNLNHDAMYWYRQDPGQGLRLIYYSQIVNDFQKGDIAEGYSVSREKKESFPLTVTSAQKNPTAFYLCANSIAPGNGYTFGSGTRLTVV.

The rearrangement joins TRBV6-6 to TRBJ2-5, with a tentative D call TRBD1 (5 bases). CDR1 is MNHNY, CDR2 SVGAGI, per germline (reference sequence). Trimming removed 6 bases at V and 0 bases at J, with 14 bases between. This CDR3 spans 15 amino acids. The CDR3 nucleotides read TGTGCCAGCAGCAAAGGTACAGGAAACCAAGAGACCCAGTACTTC. Protein: CASSKGTGNQETQYF.

The rearrangement links TRBV4-1 to TRBJ1-5; 9 positions agree with TRBD1. The J segment lost 7 bases and the V segment lost 5 bases, leaving 9 bases of the junction unmatched. The length of the CDR3 is 15 residues. Per the germline V gene, CDR1 is MGHRA and CDR2 is YSYEKL. Here the CDR3 reads CASSAGTGSSQPQHF. The CDR3 DNA follows: TGCGCCAGCAGCGCGGGGACAGGGAGTAGCCAGCCCCAGCATTTT.

The rearrangement links TRBV21-1 to TRBJ1-5. TRBV21-1 is termed a pseudogene. The CDR3 has 18 residues. The CDR3 DNA is TGTGCCAGCAGCAAAGGAGGACGGGAAGGTGTTCACAATCAGCCCCAGCATTTT. This gives the protein CASSKGGREGVHNQPQHF.

V usage is TRBV6-6 and J usage is TRBJ2-2, with 9 bases fitting TRBD2. The germline CDR1 and CDR2 sequences are MNHNY and SVGAGI (reference sequence). The CDR3 contains 16 residues. The V gene end was trimmed by 6 bases and the J gene end by 6 bases; junction bases not matched to a gene: 11. Here the CDR3 reads CASRTGTSLKAGELFF. CDR3 nucleotides: TGTGCCAGCAGGACGGGGACTAGCTTAAAGGCCGGGGAGCTGTTTTTT.

This chain connects TRBV13 to TRBJ2-5; TRBD2 agrees at 10 bases. The CDR3 consists of 15 residues. The trim removed 7 bases at V and 4 bases at J, leaving 9 bases unmatched. CDR1 and CDR2 (germline): PRHDT, FYEKMQ (reference sequence). CDR3 bases: TGTGCCAGCACACCGCTAGCGGGAGATTTAGAGACCCAGTACTTC. Amino acid sequence: CASTPLAGDLETQYF.

The chain has TRBV9 and TRBJ1-2, with D possibly matching TRBD1 (5 bases). There are 15 residues in the CDR3. The V and J ends lost 5 bases and 2 bases respectively, with 16 bases between them. The germline V gene has CDR1 SGDLS and CDR2 YYNGEE. The DNA for the CDR3 is TGTGCCAGCAGGGGGCCACTGACAGACAACTATGGCTACACCTTC. This translates into CASRGPLTDNYGYTF.